This T cell receptor beta chain is from a study of PD-L1 blockade in urothelial cancer. TCRdb's copy holds only in-frame clones and misses some; the assay was immunoSEQ multiplex PCR. In the table there are about 30,000 clones, over 70% of which are singletons. Described time point: pretreatment peripheral blood. This CDR3 has 16 amino acids. Germline V gives CDR1 MDHEN, CDR2 SYDVKM. Trimming stripped 2 bases from V and 5 bases from J, with 16 bases between. Sequenced material: PBMCs, taken around atezolizumab (anti-PD-L1) treatment. The chain is built from TRBV28 and TRBJ2-1, with D tentatively TRBD2 (7 bases). The source is a man aged 55 to 70 with urothelial cancer. CDR3 residues: CASSLPPGGRDNEQFF. As DNA, the CDR3 is TGTGCCAGCAGTTTACCTCCGGGGGGCCGGGACAATGAGCAGTTCTTC.